The present TCR beta chain was sequenced within a study of CD8 T cells in ankylosing spondylitis. Study results and caveats: What seemed typical of ankylosing spondylitis blood was a TCR beta motif built from under 10 highly homologous variants. The study looked at matched synovial fluid samples from ankylosing spondylitis patients. Disease-linked clones were reported to be significantly enriched there.

TCRdb itself ran the 5' RACE reads through MiXCR, one entry per CDR3 protein. The repertoire holds some 220,000 distinct CDR3 sequences, about 10% seen once, with about 2.8% in the top ten. CDR1 DFQATT and CDR2 SNEGSKA come from the germline V gene (reference sequence). The CDR3 loop spans 17 amino acids. V shed 1 base and J 5 bases; nucleotides not matched to a gene: 12. This clonotype was counted at least ten times. Its target is unknown. This TCR derives from a male donor with ankylosing spondylitis or in good health (not recorded which). The sample consisted of blood, either unsorted or a sorted T cell fraction (not recorded which). The V call is TRBV20-1, the J call TRBJ2-5; TRBD1 matches 11 bases. CDR3 nucleotides: TGCAGTGCTAGAGGATACCGGACAGGGGGCGGGTGGGAGACCCAGTACTTC. Residues: CSARGYRTGGGWETQYF.